One T cell receptor beta chain is described in this entry. Its antigen is as yet unknown. This record comes from a study of CD8 T cell repertoires and HIV-1 epitope variants. Study-wide background: Twenty-five autologous and known Gag and Nef epitope variant peptides each stimulated T cells separately. Tested: three Gag epitope families, Nef HW9 and YT9. Study findings and constraints: This assay reports beta chains of antigen-expanded cells, not T cell function.

V was shortened by 2 bases and J by 7 bases, with 17 bases between the two germline ends. CDR1 is SNHLY and CDR2 is FYNNEI in the germline V gene. The CDR3 totals 15 residues. Using immunoSEQ multiplex PCR, the repertoire was profiled, and TCRdb retains in-frame clones only, with some absent. The sample shows 5,000 or so clones, about 60% of them seen only once. The receptor's source is a male donor with HIV. The chain carries TRBV2 and TRBJ2-5, with D possibly being TRBD2 (5 bases). The sequencing sample was made of cultured CD8+ T cells derived from PBMCs. Here the CDR3 reads CASSEPRALEGTQYF. The CDR3 nucleotides are TGTGCCAGCAGTGAACCCCGAGCCCTCGAGGGGACCCAGTACTTC.